A selection of T cell receptor beta chains follows, all from one sample in a study of OX40 agonist ivuxolimab in advanced cancers. The method was immunoSEQ multiplex PCR; TCRdb's version includes in-frame clones alone and lacks a portion of them. This table has some 64,000 clones, around 90% appearing once. The sample in question was CD4+ or CD8+ T cells sorted from blood, obtained in a trial of the OX40 agonist ivuxolimab. All receptors derive from an adult with an advanced solid tumor such as melanoma, head and neck, liver or kidney cancer. Both conserved end residues are part of each CDR3. The order of the fields is CDR3 DNA, CDR3 protein, D gene, CDR3 length, clone size, V gene, J gene. D genes are given only for firm matches. Only part of the rows carry a size: once, few, many, or a class if the clone is expanded.

DNA: TGTGCCTGGAGCGTTCTTAGCTTCAGAGGGGAGCAGTACTTC
CDR3: CAWSVLSFRGEQYF
D: -
length: 14
size: -
V: TRBV30
J: TRBJ2-7

DNA: TGTGCCAGCGGGGTTCTGAACACTGAAGCTTTCTTT
CDR3: CASGVLNTEAFF
D: -
length: 12
size: -
V: TRBV27
J: TRBJ1-1

DNA: TGTGCCAGCAGCCTTAAAACAGGGGATTCACCCCTCCACTTT
CDR3: CASSLKTGDSPLHF
D: TRBD1
length: 14
size: once
V: TRBV7-6
J: TRBJ1-6

DNA: TGCGCCAGCAGCCGGCTCAGAACAGGGGCCTATAGCAATCAGCCCCAGCATTTT
CDR3: CASSRLRTGAYSNQPQHF
D: TRBD1
length: 18
size: medium-sized
V: TRBV5-1
J: TRBJ1-5

DNA: TGTGCCAGCAGCCCAGCAACAGGGGTAGCGTATTTT
CDR3: CASSPATGVAYF
D: TRBD1
length: 12
size: -
V: TRBV6-5
J: TRBJ2-3

DNA: TGTGCCAGCAGTGAAAGAGGACAGGGGTACAATGAGCAGTTCTTC
CDR3: CASSERGQGYNEQFF
D: TRBD1
length: 15
size: -
V: TRBV6-1
J: TRBJ2-1

DNA: TGTGCCAGCAGCCCATCCGACAGTTTGTACGAGCAGTACTTC
CDR3: CASSPSDSLYEQYF
D: -
length: 14
size: -
V: TRBV7-8
J: TRBJ2-7

DNA: TGTGCCTGGACTACCGGGGGCAATCAGCCCCAGCATTTT
CDR3: CAWTTGGNQPQHF
D: -
length: 13
size: -
V: TRBV30
J: TRBJ1-5

DNA: TGTGCCAGCAGCCAAGGGGGGCCGTTCCGGGAGACCCAGTACTTC
CDR3: CASSQGGPFRETQYF
D: -
length: 15
size: -
V: TRBV14
J: TRBJ2-5

DNA: TGTGCCAGCTCACCAGGGGACAGACCAAGCTCCTATAATTCACCCCTCCACTTT
CDR3: CASSPGDRPSSYNSPLHF
D: TRBD1
length: 18
size: -
V: TRBV18
J: TRBJ1-6

DNA: TGTGCCAGCAGCTTAGTTCTTGACACTGAAGCTTTCTTT
CDR3: CASSLVLDTEAFF
D: -
length: 13
size: -
V: TRBV11-2
J: TRBJ1-1

DNA: TGTGCCAGCAGCCTCGCTAGCGGGTTCACAGATACGCAGTATTTT
CDR3: CASSLASGFTDTQYF
D: TRBD2
length: 15
size: -
V: TRBV13
J: TRBJ2-3

DNA: TGTGCCAGCAGCCAGGACCTTCAAGAGACCCAGTACTTC
CDR3: CASSQDLQETQYF
D: -
length: 13
size: -
V: TRBV5-4
J: TRBJ2-5

DNA: TGTGCCAGCACCCAAGGGGGTTCCTACGAGCAGTACTTC
CDR3: CASTQGGSYEQYF
D: -
length: 13
size: -
V: TRBV6-5
J: TRBJ2-7

DNA: TGTGCCAGCAGCTTAAAACTAGATAAAGAGACCCAGTACTTC
CDR3: CASSLKLDKETQYF
D: -
length: 14
size: -
V: TRBV7-9
J: TRBJ2-5

DNA: TGTGCCAGCAGTTTAATGGCAGGGCGGGAGGAGACCCAGTACTTC
CDR3: CASSLMAGREETQYF
D: TRBD2
length: 15
size: -
V: TRBV27
J: TRBJ2-5

DNA: TGTGCCAGCAGCTCACTTACCGGGACCACCGGGGAGCTGTTTTTT
CDR3: CASSSLTGTTGELFF
D: -
length: 15
size: -
V: TRBV7-3
J: TRBJ2-2

DNA: TGTGCCAGCAGTGTCCGACAGGGGTATGAAAAACTGTTTTTT
CDR3: CASSVRQGYEKLFF
D: TRBD1
length: 14
size: -
V: TRBV25-1
J: TRBJ1-4

DNA: TGCAGCGTAAAACAGGGGTTTGGATTGGGTTCTGAAGCTTTCTTT
CDR3: CSVKQGFGLGSEAFF
D: TRBD1
length: 15
size: -
V: TRBV29-1
J: TRBJ1-1

DNA: TGTGCCAGCCTCTCTGGGCAGTCGGAAAAACTGTTTTTT
CDR3: CASLSGQSEKLFF
D: -
length: 13
size: once
V: TRBV18
J: TRBJ1-4

DNA: TGCGCCAGCAGCTACCGGGGGGCCAACAATGAGCAGTTCTTC
CDR3: CASSYRGANNEQFF
D: -
length: 14
size: -
V: TRBV5-1
J: TRBJ2-1

DNA: TGTGCCAGTAACCAGGACAGTAAGTGGACTGAAGCTTTCTTT
CDR3: CASNQDSKWTEAFF
D: -
length: 14
size: -
V: TRBV19
J: TRBJ1-1

DNA: TGTGCCGGTAGCCCGGGACACCACCAAGAGACCCAGTACTTC
CDR3: CAGSPGHHQETQYF
D: -
length: 14
size: -
V: TRBV19
J: TRBJ2-5

DNA: TGCGCCAGCAGTGAAAGGGACAGGGGGCGCAATCAGCCCCAGCATTTT
CDR3: CASSERDRGRNQPQHF
D: TRBD1
length: 16
size: -
V: TRBV10-2
J: TRBJ1-5

DNA: TGTGCCAGCAGAGACAGGGGGCCGGAGTTCGGAGCTTTCTTT
CDR3: CASRDRGPEFGAFF
D: TRBD1
length: 14
size: -
V: TRBV7-9
J: TRBJ1-1

DNA: TGCGCCAGCAGCTTGAGTGAGGGCTACGAGCAGTACTTC
CDR3: CASSLSEGYEQYF
D: -
length: 13
size: -
V: TRBV5-1
J: TRBJ2-7

DNA: TGCGCCAGCACTAGGGACAGAACATCCTACAATGAGCAGTTCTTC
CDR3: CASTRDRTSYNEQFF
D: TRBD1
length: 15
size: -
V: TRBV5-1
J: TRBJ2-1

DNA: TGTGCCAGCAGCGTTAGCGGGGGGAGCACAGATACGCAGTATTTT
CDR3: CASSVSGGSTDTQYF
D: TRBD2
length: 15
size: -
V: TRBV11-3
J: TRBJ2-3

DNA: TGTGCCAGTAGTGATACCCGGCGAACAGGGCACTTC
CDR3: CASSDTRRTGHF
D: -
length: 12
size: once
V: TRBV19
J: TRBJ2-4

DNA: TGTGCCAGCAGGGGGGGACAGGGGGCAGTTGAGCAGTACTTC
CDR3: CASRGGQGAVEQYF
D: TRBD1
length: 14
size: -
V: TRBV6-1
J: TRBJ2-7

DNA: TGTGCCACCAGCAGTTCTGGTCGGCCAACCTACGAGCAGTACTTC
CDR3: CATSSSGRPTYEQYF
D: -
length: 15
size: -
V: TRBV15
J: TRBJ2-7

DNA: TGCGCCAGCAGCCCCGGGACAGGGGGCATGGGCGAGCAGTACTTC
CDR3: CASSPGTGGMGEQYF
D: TRBD1
length: 15
size: -
V: TRBV5-1
J: TRBJ2-7

DNA: TGTGCCAGCAGTGTTGGGGGGGTGGACTATGGCTACACCTTC
CDR3: CASSVGGVDYGYTF
D: -
length: 14
size: once
V: TRBV6-1
J: TRBJ1-2

DNA: TGTGCCAGCAGTCTCTCTAGCGGGGGCTACGAGCAGTACTTC
CDR3: CASSLSSGGYEQYF
D: TRBD2
length: 14
size: -
V: TRBV6-5
J: TRBJ2-7

DNA: TGTGCCAGTAGTATGGGCGGCTATGGCTACACCTTC
CDR3: CASSMGGYGYTF
D: -
length: 12
size: medium-sized
V: TRBV19
J: TRBJ1-2

DNA: TGTGCCAGCAGCTCACTCGATAGGTCCTACAATGAGCAGTTCTTC
CDR3: CASSSLDRSYNEQFF
D: -
length: 15
size: -
V: TRBV7-8
J: TRBJ2-1

DNA: TGTGCCAGCAGCGTAGTAGGGGGTGACACCATATATTTT
CDR3: CASSVVGGDTIYF
D: -
length: 13
size: -
V: TRBV9
J: TRBJ1-3